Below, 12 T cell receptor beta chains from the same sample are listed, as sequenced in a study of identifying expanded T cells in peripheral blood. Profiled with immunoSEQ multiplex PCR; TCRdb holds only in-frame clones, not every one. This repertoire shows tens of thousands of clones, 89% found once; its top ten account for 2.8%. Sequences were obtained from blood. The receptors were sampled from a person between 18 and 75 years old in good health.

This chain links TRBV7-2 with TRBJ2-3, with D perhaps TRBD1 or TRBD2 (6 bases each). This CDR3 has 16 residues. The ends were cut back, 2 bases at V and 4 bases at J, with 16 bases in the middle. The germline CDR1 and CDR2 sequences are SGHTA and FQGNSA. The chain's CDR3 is CASSLMGGVGSDTQYF. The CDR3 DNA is TGTGCCAGCAGCTTAATGGGGGGCGTGGGGTCAGATACGCAGTATTTT. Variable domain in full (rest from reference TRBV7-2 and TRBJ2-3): GAGVSQSPSNKVTEKGKDVELRCDPISGHTALYWYRQSLGQGLEFLIYFQGNSAPDKSGLPSDRFSAERTGGSVSTLTIQRTQQEDSAVYLCASSLMGGVGSDTQYFGPGTRLTVL.

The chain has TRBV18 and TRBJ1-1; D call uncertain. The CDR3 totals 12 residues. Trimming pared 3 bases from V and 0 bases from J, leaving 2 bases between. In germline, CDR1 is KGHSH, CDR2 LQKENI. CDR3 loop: CASSPMNTEAFF. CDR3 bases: TGTGCCAGCTCACCCATGAACACTGAAGCTTTCTTT.

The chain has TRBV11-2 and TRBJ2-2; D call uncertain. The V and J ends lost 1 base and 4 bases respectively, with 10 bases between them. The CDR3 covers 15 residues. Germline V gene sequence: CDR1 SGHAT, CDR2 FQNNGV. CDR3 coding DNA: TGTGCCAGCAGCTTAGGGCTCCCGGGCACCGGGGAGCTGTTTTTT. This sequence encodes CASSLGLPGTGELFF.

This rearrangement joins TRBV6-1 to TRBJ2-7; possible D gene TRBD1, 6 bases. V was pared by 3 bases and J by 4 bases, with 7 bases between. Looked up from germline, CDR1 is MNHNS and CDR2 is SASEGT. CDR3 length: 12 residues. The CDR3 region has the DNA TGTGCCAGCAGTGAGGGGACATACGAGCAGTACTTC. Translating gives CASSEGTYEQYF.

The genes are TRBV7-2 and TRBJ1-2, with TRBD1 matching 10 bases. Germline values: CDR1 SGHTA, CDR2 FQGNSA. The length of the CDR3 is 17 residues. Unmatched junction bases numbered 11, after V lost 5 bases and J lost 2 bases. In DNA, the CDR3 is TGTGCCAGCAGCAGGAGGGGAGGGACAGGGGCCAACTATGGCTACACCTTC. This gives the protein CASSRRGGTGANYGYTF.

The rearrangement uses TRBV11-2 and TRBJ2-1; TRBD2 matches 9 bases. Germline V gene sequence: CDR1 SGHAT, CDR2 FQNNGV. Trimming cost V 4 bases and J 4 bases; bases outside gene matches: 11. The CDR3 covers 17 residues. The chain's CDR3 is CASSSRLGLAGYNEQFF. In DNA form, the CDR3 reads TGTGCCAGCAGCTCCCGGTTAGGGCTAGCGGGGTACAATGAGCAGTTCTTC.

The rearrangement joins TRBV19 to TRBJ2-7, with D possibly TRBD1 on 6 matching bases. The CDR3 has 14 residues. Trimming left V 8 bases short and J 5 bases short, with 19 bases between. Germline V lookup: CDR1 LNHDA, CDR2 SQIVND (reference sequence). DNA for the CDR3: TGTGCCAGTGGACCGGGACAAGTAGGACACGAGCAGTACTTC. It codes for CASGPGQVGHEQYF.

CDR3 bases: TGTGCCACCAGGGGGGGAATGGGTACTGAAGCTTTCTTT. Its translation: CATRGGMGTEAFF. This sequence joins TRBV10-3 and TRBJ1-1; TRBD1 agrees at 7 bases. The trim removed 10 bases at V and 5 bases at J, leaving 10 bases unmatched. The CDR3 covers 13 residues. CDR1 is ENHRY and CDR2 is SYGVKD in the germline V gene.

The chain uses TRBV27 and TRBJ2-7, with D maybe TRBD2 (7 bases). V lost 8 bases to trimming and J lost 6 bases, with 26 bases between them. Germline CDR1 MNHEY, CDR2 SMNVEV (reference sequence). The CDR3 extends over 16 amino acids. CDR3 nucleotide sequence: TGTGCCAGCTTTCTGAGAGGGGGGGCGCTTCGTGGCGAGCAGTACTTC. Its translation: CASFLRGGALRGEQYF.

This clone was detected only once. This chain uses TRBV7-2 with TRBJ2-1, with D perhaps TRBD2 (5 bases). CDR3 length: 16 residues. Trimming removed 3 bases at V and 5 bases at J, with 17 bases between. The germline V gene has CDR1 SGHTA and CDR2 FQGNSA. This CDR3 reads CASSLRRESSHNEQFF. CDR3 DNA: TGTGCCAGCAGCTTGCGCCGGGAATCATCCCACAATGAGCAGTTCTTC.

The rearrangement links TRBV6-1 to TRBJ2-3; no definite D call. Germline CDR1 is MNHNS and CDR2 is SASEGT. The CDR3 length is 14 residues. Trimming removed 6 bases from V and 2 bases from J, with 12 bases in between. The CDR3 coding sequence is TGTGCCAGCAGACTCAGTTTTTCCACAGATACGCAGTATTTT. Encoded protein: CASRLSFSTDTQYF.

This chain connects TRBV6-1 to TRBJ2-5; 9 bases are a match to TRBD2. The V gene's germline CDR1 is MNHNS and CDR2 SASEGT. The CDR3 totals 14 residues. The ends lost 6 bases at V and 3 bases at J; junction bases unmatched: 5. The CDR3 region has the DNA TGTGCCAGCAGCATCAAGCGGGGGGAAGAGACCCAGTACTTC. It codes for CASSIKRGEETQYF.